This TCR beta chain is from a study of CD8 T cells in Susac syndrome. Random hexamers primed reverse transcription of about 0.5 to 1 ug RNA. MiXCR, run by TCRdb on the immunoSEQ multiplex PCR reads, gives a single entry per CDR3 protein. The sample consists of about 100,000 distinct CDR3 sequences, approximately 92% of them appearing once. Germline V lookup: CDR1 SGHAT, CDR2 FQDESV (reference sequence). This CDR3 spans 13 amino acids. Trimming pared 8 bases from V and 3 bases from J, leaving 13 bases between. The specimen was CD8+ T cells from PBMCs. This chain links TRBV11-1 with TRBJ2-5; D may be TRBD2 (6 bases). This clonotype originated in a human donor in good health. CDR3 residues: CASRPPGEETQYF. CDR3 DNA sequence: TGTGCCAGCCGTCCCCCGGGGGAAGAGACCCAGTACTTC.